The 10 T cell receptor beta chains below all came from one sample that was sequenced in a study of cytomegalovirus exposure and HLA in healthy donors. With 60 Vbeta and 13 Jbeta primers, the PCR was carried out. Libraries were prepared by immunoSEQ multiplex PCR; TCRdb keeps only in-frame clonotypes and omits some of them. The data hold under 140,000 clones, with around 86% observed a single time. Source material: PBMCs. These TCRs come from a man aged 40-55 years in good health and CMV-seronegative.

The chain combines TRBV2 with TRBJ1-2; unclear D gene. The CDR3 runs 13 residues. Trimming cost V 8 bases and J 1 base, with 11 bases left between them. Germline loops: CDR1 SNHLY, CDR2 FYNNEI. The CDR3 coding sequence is TGTGCCAGCGCGGGGATCATTAACTATGGCTACACCTTC. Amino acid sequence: CASAGIINYGYTF.

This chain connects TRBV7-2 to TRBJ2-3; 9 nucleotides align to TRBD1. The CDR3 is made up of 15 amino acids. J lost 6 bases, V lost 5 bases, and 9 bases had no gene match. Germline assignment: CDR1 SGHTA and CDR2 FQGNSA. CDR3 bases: TGTGCCAGCAGCGACCGGGACAGGGTCTATGATACGCAGTATTTT. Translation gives CASSDRDRVYDTQYF.

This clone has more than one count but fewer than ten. DNA of the CDR3: TGTGCCAGCAGTCTCAGGGGAAACACTGAAGCTTTCTTT. As protein: CASSLRGNTEAFF. The genes are TRBV6-1 and TRBJ1-1, with D maybe TRBD1 (6 bases). The CDR3 sequence is 13 residues long. Trimming cost V 5 bases and J 2 bases, with 9 bases left between them. From germline, CDR1 is MNHNS and CDR2 SASEGT.

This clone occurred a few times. CDR3 coding DNA: TGTGCCAGCAGCCAACGGACTAGCGGCACCGGGGAGCTGTTTTTT. Protein product: CASSQRTSGTGELFF. This rearrangement joins TRBV7-6 to TRBJ2-2; 10 bases line up with TRBD2. Germline loops: CDR1 SGHVS, CDR2 FNYEAQ. The CDR3 extends over 15 amino acids. After removal of 5 bases from V and 4 bases from J, the junction contained 4 bases not matched to a gene.

Written as DNA, the CDR3 is TGTGCCAGCAGTCGGACAGCATCCTATGGCTACACCTTC. The encoded protein is CASSRTASYGYTF. This sequence joins TRBV5-4 and TRBJ1-2, with D possibly matching TRBD1 (6 bases). Germline V gene data show CDR1 as SGHNT and CDR2 as YYREEE (reference sequence). The CDR3 is 13 residues long. V was clipped by 5 bases and J by 4 bases, with 12 bases between them.

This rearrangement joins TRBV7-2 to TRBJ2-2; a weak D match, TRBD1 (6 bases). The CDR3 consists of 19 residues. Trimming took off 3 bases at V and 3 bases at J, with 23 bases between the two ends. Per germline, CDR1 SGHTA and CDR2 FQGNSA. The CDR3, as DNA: TGTGCCAGCAGCTTCTACTTCGGGACACCCCCCACGGACACCGGGGAGCTGTTTTTT. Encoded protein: CASSFYFGTPPTDTGELFF.

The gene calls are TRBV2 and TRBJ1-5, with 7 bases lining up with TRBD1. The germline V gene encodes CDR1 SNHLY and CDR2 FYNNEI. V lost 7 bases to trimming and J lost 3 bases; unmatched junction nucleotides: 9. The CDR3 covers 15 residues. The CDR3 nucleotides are TGTGCCAGCAAGGCCGGGACAGTGTCCAATCAGCCCCAGCATTTT. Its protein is CASKAGTVSNQPQHF.

CDR3 sequence: CASSPAGTYEQYF. For the CDR3, the DNA is TGTGCCAGTAGTCCGGCGGGAACCTACGAGCAGTACTTC. This chain joins TRBV19 and TRBJ2-7, with D tentatively TRBD2 (6 bases). V was clipped by 5 bases and J by 2 bases, with 10 bases between them. The CDR3 consists of 13 residues. Germline V gives CDR1 LNHDA, CDR2 SQIVND (reference sequence). Combining the CDR3 with reference TRBV19 and TRBJ2-7 gives the whole variable domain DGGITQSPKYLFRKEGQNVTLSCEQNLNHDAMYWYRQDPGQGLRLIYYSQIVNDFQKGDIAEGYSVSREKKESFPLTVTSAQKNPTAFYLCASSPAGTYEQYFGPGTRLTVT.

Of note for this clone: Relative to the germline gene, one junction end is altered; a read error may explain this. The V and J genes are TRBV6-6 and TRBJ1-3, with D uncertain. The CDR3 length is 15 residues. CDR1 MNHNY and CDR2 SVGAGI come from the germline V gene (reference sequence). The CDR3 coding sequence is TGTGCCAGCAGTGACTCATTCAACTCTGGAAACACCATATATTTT. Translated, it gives CASSDSFNSGNTIYF.

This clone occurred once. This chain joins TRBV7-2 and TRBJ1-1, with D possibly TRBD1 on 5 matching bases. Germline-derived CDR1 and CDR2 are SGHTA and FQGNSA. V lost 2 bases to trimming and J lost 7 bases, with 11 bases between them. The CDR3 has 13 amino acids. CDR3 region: CASSLQGASEAFF. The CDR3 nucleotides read TGTGCCAGCAGCTTACAAGGGGCCAGTGAAGCTTTCTTT.